Listed here are 32 T cell receptor beta chains from one sample, sequenced in a study of control samples from healthy donors and cancer patients. Only in-frame clones appear in the TCRdb table, and some are missing; sequencing was by immunoSEQ multiplex PCR. This table has about 180,000 clones, around 90% appearing once. Sequenced input: blood. The receptors stem from a woman in her 50s in good health.

The rearrangement joins TRBV28 to TRBJ1-5; D gene unclear. Trimming took 2 bases from V and 6 from J, leaving 14 bases between them. The germline V gene has CDR1 MDHEN and CDR2 SYDVKM. The CDR3 totals 15 residues. CDR3 nucleotides: TGTGCCAGCAGTTTAAGGTGGCCCCATGGTCAGCCCCAGCATTTT. Translation gives CASSLRWPHGQPQHF.

The chain has TRBV5-4 and TRBJ1-6, with 9 bases lining up with TRBD1. The CDR3 is 15 amino acids. Germline trimming cut 4 bases from V and 4 bases from J; bases unmatched to any gene: 3. Per the germline V gene, CDR1 is SGHNT and CDR2 is YYREEE (reference sequence). The CDR3 nucleotides are TGTGCCAGCAGCGTAGGGACAGGGTATAATTCACCCCTCCACTTT. Its translation is CASSVGTGYNSPLHF.

V usage is TRBV20-1 and J usage is TRBJ2-7; D ambiguous. This CDR3 is built from 10 residues. Germline V gives CDR1 DFQATT, CDR2 SNEGSKA (reference sequence). Trimming stripped 7 bases from V and 5 bases from J, with 9 bases between. CDR3 residues: CSDTKNEQYF. CDR3 coding DNA: TGCAGTGACACTAAAAACGAGCAGTACTTC.

CDR3 coding DNA: TGTGCCAGCAGCTTACGGGACACGAACACCGGGGAGCTGTTTTTT. Protein product: CASSLRDTNTGELFF. The chain uses TRBV7-3 and TRBJ2-2; D is perhaps TRBD1 (6 bases). The CDR3 is 15 amino acids. Germline V gene sequence: CDR1 SGHTA, CDR2 FQGTGA. The ends were cut back, 2 bases at V and 0 bases at J, with 7 bases in the middle.

The CDR3 bases are TGTGCCACCAGTGATTTGGGTACTAGCTCCTACAATGAGCAGTTCTTC. Encoded protein: CATSDLGTSSYNEQFF. The chain has TRBV24-1 and TRBJ2-1; tentative D call: TRBD2 (5 bases). Germline V gene sequence: CDR1 KGHDR, CDR2 SFDVKD. The CDR3 has 16 amino acids. Trimming pared 0 bases from V and 0 bases from J, leaving 8 bases between.

This chain joins TRBV6-2 or TRBV6-3 and TRBJ1-6; TRBD1 agrees at 8 bases. Germline values: CDR1 MNHEY, CDR2 SVGEGT. J was trimmed by 0 bases and V by 0 bases; bases with no gene match: 7. The CDR3 is made up of 19 amino acids. The CDR3 DNA reads TGTGCCAGCAGTTACTCGAACAGGGGGGAGAGCTCCTATAATTCACCCCTCCACTTT. It is translated as CASSYSNRGESSYNSPLHF.

This clone was picked up a small number of times. The genes are TRBV2 and TRBJ2-7; D unresolved. This CDR3 comprises 12 residues. Trimming took off 3 bases at V and 6 bases at J, with 9 bases between the two ends. Germline values: CDR1 SNHLY, CDR2 FYNNEI. The CDR3 DNA follows: TGTGCCAGCAGTGACTCTCTGGGCGAGCAGTACTTC. It specifies CASSDSLGEQYF. Full variable domain (outside the CDR3, taken from reference TRBV2 and TRBJ2-7): EPEVTQTPSHQVTQMGQEVILRCVPISNHLYFYWYRQILGQKVEFLVSFYNNEISEKSEIFDDQFSVERPDGSNFTLKIRSTKLEDSAMYFCASSDSLGEQYFGPGTRLTVT.

The V gene is TRBV5-4, the J gene TRBJ1-2; D is possibly TRBD1 (6 bases). The CDR3 totals 13 residues. V lost 5 bases and J lost 6, with 14 bases in between. The germline V gene encodes CDR1 SGHNT and CDR2 YYREEE (reference sequence). The DNA for the CDR3 is TGTGCCAGCAGACAAACAGGGTGGAATGGCTACACCTTC. Protein: CASRQTGWNGYTF.

This clone was observed a single time. The CDR3, as DNA: TGTGCCAGCAGTTTAAATGGGGTGAACACTGAAGCTTTCTTT. This encodes CASSLNGVNTEAFF. V usage is TRBV27 and J usage is TRBJ1-1; D gene ambiguous. This CDR3 contains 14 residues. CDR1 is MNHEY, CDR2 SMNVEV, per germline (reference sequence). The V end lost 2 bases, the J end lost 0 bases, and 7 bases lay between the germline ends.

A single count supports this clone. The chain joins TRBV9 to TRBJ2-2; D possibly matches TRBD1 or TRBD2 (6 bases each). Trimming took off 2 bases at V and 0 bases at J, with 26 bases between the two ends. Per the germline V gene, CDR1 is SGDLS and CDR2 is YYNGEE. This CDR3 has 21 amino acids. The CDR3 DNA follows: TGTGCCAGCAGCGTGCCAGCTGAGGGGGGCAGCGTTACCGCGAACACCGGGGAGCTGTTTTTT. Its protein product is CASSVPAEGGSVTANTGELFF.

V and J are TRBV7-2 and TRBJ2-3; D possibly corresponds to TRBD1 (6 bases). In germline, CDR1 is SGHTA, CDR2 FQGNSA. V lost 4 bases and J 4 bases, leaving 15 bases between the germline ends. The CDR3 has 15 residues. The CDR3 reads CASSSKGVAPDTQYF. The CDR3 DNA follows: TGTGCCAGCAGCTCTAAGGGGGTGGCCCCAGATACGCAGTATTTT.

This rearrangement joins TRBV12-5 to TRBJ2-3; the match to TRBD2 covers 7 bases. V trimming: 6 bases; J trimming: 2 bases; junction bases outside the gene matches: 5. CDR1 is LGHNT and CDR2 is FRNRAP in the germline V gene. The CDR3 totals 14 residues. The CDR3 region is CASGRDYSTDTQYF. For the CDR3, the DNA is TGTGCTAGTGGCCGGGACTATTCCACAGATACGCAGTATTTT.

The chain couples TRBV5-1 to TRBJ2-2; possibly TRBD1 or TRBD2 for D (5 bases each). CDR3 length: 15 amino acids. In germline, CDR1 is SGHRS, CDR2 YFSETQ. Between the trimmed V and J ends, which lost 4 bases and 1 base, there was a span of 11 bases. CDR3 nucleotide sequence: TGCGCCAGCAGCCCCCGGGACGTGAACACCGGGGAGCTGTTTTTT. Its protein is CASSPRDVNTGELFF. The full variable domain, completed using reference TRBV5-1 and TRBJ2-2, is KAGVTQTPRYLIKTRGQQVTLSCSPISGHRSVSWYQQTPGQGLQFLFEYFSETQRNKGNFPGRFSGRQFSNSRSEMNVSTLELGDSALYLCASSPRDVNTGELFFGEGSRLTVL.

On this clone: An end of the junction differs from the germline gene, which may be a read error. The V gene is TRBV7-7, the J gene TRBJ2-1; D ambiguous. The CDR3 runs 16 residues. Germline assignment: CDR1 SSHAT and CDR2 FNYEAQ (reference sequence). The CDR3 region is CASSLTTASSYNEQFF. DNA for the CDR3: TGTGCTAGCAGCTTAACGACGGCTAGCTCCTACAATGAGCAGTTCTTC.

V and J are TRBV21-1 and TRBJ2-3; the table's D call of TRBD1 was not tested on the DNA. TRBV21-1 is recorded as a pseudogene. The CDR3 runs 18 residues. The CDR3 DNA follows: TGTGCCAGCAGCAAACCACTGGACAGGGTTAGGGGCACAGATACGCAGTATTTT. The encoded protein is CASSKPLDRVRGTDTQYF.

This sequence joins TRBV6-5 and TRBJ1-1; D gene unclear. CDR1 and CDR2 (germline): MNHEY, SVGAGI. Trimming pared 5 bases from V and 3 bases from J, leaving 16 bases between. The CDR3 is 15 residues long. The CDR3 loop is CASSRAFSGDTEAFF. CDR3 nucleotide sequence: TGTGCCAGCAGTCGTGCCTTTTCCGGTGACACTGAAGCTTTCTTT.

This clone is a singleton in its sample. V gene TRBV12-3 or TRBV12-4 combines with J gene TRBJ1-5; the D is unclear. V lost 3 bases to trimming and J lost 7 bases, with 7 bases between them. The CDR3 is made up of 12 amino acids. Here the CDR3 reads CASSFPAQPQHF. The DNA for the CDR3 is TGTGCCAGCAGTTTTCCGGCCCAGCCCCAGCATTTT.

The gene calls are TRBV5-1 and TRBJ1-4; TRBD1 matches 9 bases. This CDR3 region has 14 residues. Trimming cost V 4 bases and J 6 bases; bases outside gene matches: 4. Germline V gene sequence: CDR1 SGHRS, CDR2 YFSETQ. In DNA, the CDR3 is TGCGCCAGCAGCGTACAGGGGGCGCATGAAAAACTGTTTTTT. It codes for CASSVQGAHEKLFF.

This chain links TRBV6-6 with TRBJ2-7; D gene ambiguous. The CDR3 has 14 residues. CDR1 and CDR2 (germline): MNHNY, SVGAGI (reference sequence). The V gene lost 4 bases and the J gene lost 3 bases, with 13 bases spanning the gap. CDR3 in amino acids: CASSLSQRVYEQYF. CDR3 DNA: TGTGCCAGCAGTTTGAGCCAGAGAGTCTACGAGCAGTACTTC.

V is TRBV24-1 and J is TRBJ2-4; D not resolved. V gave up 4 bases and J gave up 0 bases, with 9 bases separating them. CDR3 size: 15 residues. Germline-derived CDR1 and CDR2 are KGHDR and SFDVKD. In DNA form, the CDR3 reads TGTGCCACCAGTGACCCTACCCAAGCCAAAAACATTCAGTACTTC. This gives the protein CATSDPTQAKNIQYF.

The chain has TRBV10-3 and TRBJ1-2; 8 nucleotides line up with TRBD1. V shed 3 bases, J shed 3 bases, and the junction held 12 bases outside the gene matches. From germline, CDR1 is ENHRY and CDR2 SYGVKD. CDR3 length equals 17 residues. CDR3 sequence (DNA): TGTGCCATCAGTGATCCCTCAGGACAGGGTCCTTACTATGGCTACACCTTC. Its protein product is CAISDPSGQGPYYGYTF.

The V call is TRBV4-2, the J call TRBJ1-5; D remains unclear. Germline values: CDR1 LGHNA, CDR2 YNFKEQ. Trimming removed 0 bases from V and 7 bases from J, with 10 bases in between. The length of the CDR3 is 14 residues. The CDR3 bases are TGTGCCAGCAGCCAAGAATTTGCCGGGCAGCCCCAGCATTTT. Its translation: CASSQEFAGQPQHF.

V gene TRBV5-1 combines with J gene TRBJ1-2, with TRBD1 identical over 9 bases. V lost 4 bases to trimming and J lost 8 bases; unmatched junction nucleotides: 3. The CDR3 totals 12 residues. Per the germline V gene, CDR1 is SGHRS and CDR2 is YFSETQ. CDR3 bases: TGCGCCAGCAGCGCCGGACAGGGGGGCTACACCTTC. It specifies CASSAGQGGYTF. Looking up the rest from reference TRBV5-1 and TRBJ1-2 gives the full variable domain: KAGVTQTPRYLIKTRGQQVTLSCSPISGHRSVSWYQQTPGQGLQFLFEYFSETQRNKGNFPGRFSGRQFSNSRSEMNVSTLELGDSALYLCASSAGQGGYTFGSGTRLTVV.

This chain uses TRBV7-8 with TRBJ2-1; D might be TRBD1 or TRBD2, each matching 5 bases. The V gene's germline CDR1 is SGHVS and CDR2 FQNEAQ. Trimming removed 1 base from V and 6 bases from J, with 13 bases in between. CDR3 size: 15 residues. Written as DNA, the CDR3 is TGTGCCAGCAGCTTAGGGGCTCCCGGGACCAATGAGCAGTTCTTC. The encoded protein is CASSLGAPGTNEQFF.

The rearrangement joins TRBV25-1 to TRBJ1-1; D ambiguous. The CDR3 contains 14 residues. Germline loops: CDR1 MGHDK, CDR2 SYGVNS. V was trimmed by 0 bases and J by 0 bases, leaving 5 bases between them. CDR3 DNA sequence: TGTGCCAGCAGTGAATACAGCTTGAACACTGAAGCTTTCTTT. Translation gives CASSEYSLNTEAFF.

J is TRBJ1-2 and V is TRBV5-1, with TRBD1 as a possible D gene (5 bases). Trimming pared 1 base from V and 6 bases from J, leaving 13 bases between. CDR1 SGHRS and CDR2 YFSETQ come from the germline V gene. The CDR3 is 14 amino acids. In nucleotides, the CDR3 is TGCGCCAGCAGCTTGAGACCAGACAGTCATGGCTACACCTTC. Amino acids: CASSLRPDSHGYTF.

The V and J genes are TRBV5-8 and TRBJ1-2; 7 positions agree with TRBD1. Trimming removed 3 bases from V and 3 bases from J; junction bases left unmatched: 5. CDR3 length: 14 residues. Per germline, CDR1 SGHTS and CDR2 YDEGEE. The CDR3 sequence is CASSSEGAYYGYTF. CDR3 nucleotides: TGTGCCAGCAGCTCGGAGGGGGCTTACTATGGCTACACCTTC.

The V call is TRBV3-1 (or the pseudogene TRBV3-2), the J call TRBJ1-1, with D maybe TRBD1 (6 bases). The CDR3 loop spans 14 amino acids. Per the germline V gene, CDR1 is LGHDT and CDR2 is YNNKEL (reference sequence). V shed 1 base and J shed 4 bases, with 10 bases lying between them. The CDR3 bases are TGTGCCAGCAGCCAAGCGGGGGGGCTCACTGAAGCTTTCTTT. Its translation: CASSQAGGLTEAFF.

This chain connects TRBV7-2 to TRBJ1-5; 10 bases map to TRBD1. V trimming: 5 bases; J trimming: 0 bases; junction bases outside the gene matches: 10. Germline V gene lookup returns CDR1 SGHTA and CDR2 FQGNSA. The CDR3 totals 18 residues. Here the CDR3 reads CASSSPGQGSYSNQPQHF. The CDR3, as DNA: TGTGCCAGCAGCAGTCCGGGACAGGGGAGTTATAGCAATCAGCCCCAGCATTTT.

The chain joins TRBV5-6 to TRBJ2-3; D is perhaps TRBD2 (6 bases). Germline loops: CDR1 SGHDT, CDR2 YYEEEE. The CDR3 consists of 17 residues. With 2 bases removed from V and 6 bases from J, the gap between germline ends came to 22 bases. CDR3 protein: CASSLEVRRGARDTQYF. The CDR3 bases are TGTGCCAGCAGCTTAGAGGTCCGGCGGGGAGCCAGGGATACGCAGTATTTT.

This clone appeared a single time. The rearrangement uses TRBV10-3 and TRBJ1-5; tentative D call: TRBD1 (5 bases). The CDR3 covers 14 residues. V was clipped by 6 bases and J by 6 bases, with 15 bases between them. The V gene's germline CDR1 is ENHRY and CDR2 SYGVKD. CDR3 coding DNA: TGTGCCATCAGCGTTGGCAGGGACGGTCAGCCCCAGCATTTT. Protein sequence: CAISVGRDGQPQHF.

This chain links TRBV10-3 with TRBJ2-6; maybe TRBD1 (5 bases). Germline V CDR1 and CDR2: ENHRY, SYGVKD. The CDR3 runs to 17 residues. Trimming pared 4 bases from V and 0 bases from J, leaving 13 bases between. The DNA of the CDR3 is TGTGCCATCAGTGGGGAACAGGCAACCTCTGGGGCCAACGTCCTGACTTTC. The encoded protein is CAISGEQATSGANVLTF.